This T cell receptor beta chain is drawn from a study of cytomegalovirus exposure and HLA in healthy donors. Both 60 Vbeta primers and 13 Jbeta primers went into the PCR. Clones were sequenced by immunoSEQ multiplex PCR, and TCRdb holds only the in-frame ones, with some missing. The table lists roughly 190,000 clones, around nine tenths of them singletons, with approximately 1.5% in the top ten. Note on this clone: The antigen is undetermined.

Study-level findings and limits: Cytomegalovirus association was listed for 164 TCR beta chains. Later on, analysis showed that most CMV-associated TCR beta chains appeared to be HLA-restricted.

The CDR3 covers 13 residues. Trimming shortened V by 6 bases and J by 0 bases, and 9 bases separated the two germline ends. Germline CDR1 reads MNHNY; CDR2 reads SVGAGI (reference sequence). Each of the donors was a healthy bone marrow donor. The receptor was derived from a woman between 18 and 29 years old in good health and CMV-seronegative. Specimen: PBMCs. The chain couples TRBV6-6 to TRBJ2-7; weak D call: TRBD1 (5 bases). CDR3 loop: CASSPGYSYEQYF. For the CDR3, the DNA is TGTGCCAGCAGCCCAGGGTACTCCTACGAGCAGTACTTC.